Listed below are T cell receptor beta chains from one sample, sequenced in a study of CD8 T cells in ankylosing spondylitis. TCRdb analysed the 5' RACE reads with MiXCR anew, one entry per CDR3 protein. The sample includes approximately 140,000 distinct CDR3 sequences, approximately 8.4% of them seen just once. The specimen was synovial fluid, either unsorted or a sorted T cell fraction (not recorded which). The receptors come from a male donor with ankylosing spondylitis. Both conserved end residues are part of each CDR3. A D gene is named only where the DNA matches it firmly. Some rows have no size entry. The others give once, few or many, or a class for an expanded clone.

TRBJ2-3 few NA TRBV20-1 CSAGRDADTQYF TGCAGTGCTGGCAGGGATGCAGATACGCAGTATTTT
TRBJ1-1 NA NA TRBV6-2/TRBV6-3 CASKDKWGTEAFF TGTGCCAGCAAAGATAAGTGGGGGACCGAAGCTTTCTTT
TRBJ2-3 NA TRBD2 TRBV24-1 CATSETSGITDTQYF TGTGCCACCAGCGAAACTAGCGGGATTACAGATACGCAGTATTTT
TRBJ1-1 NA NA TRBV5-1 CASSLGRTNTEAFF TGCGCCAGCAGCTTGGGACGGACGAACACTGAAGCTTTCTTT
TRBJ2-5 many TRBD2 TRBV20-1 CSAKTPGGGAPETQYF TGCAGTGCTAAGACCCCTGGCGGGGGGGCCCCGGAGACCCAGTACTTC
TRBJ2-7 NA TRBD2 TRBV30 CAWGLAGAHEQYF TGTGCCTGGGGGCTAGCGGGAGCTCACGAGCAGTACTTC
TRBJ1-5 NA NA TRBV4-2 CASSQVERQNQPQHF TGTGCCAGCAGCCAAGTTGAACGGCAGAATCAGCCCCAGCATTTT
TRBJ2-7 many TRBD1 TRBV5-4 CASSRTGEEQYF TGTGCCAGCAGCCGGACAGGGGAAGAGCAGTACTTC
TRBJ2-5 many NA TRBV2 CASTENPGETQYF TGTGCCAGCACGGAAAATCCGGGAGAGACCCAGTACTTC
TRBJ1-1 many NA TRBV28 CASNRGTEAFF TGTGCCAGCAATAGGGGCACTGAAGCTTTCTTT
TRBJ2-5 many NA TRBV7-2 CASSPRTGIQETQYF TGTGCCAGCAGCCCGCGAACAGGGATACAAGAGACCCAGTACTTC
TRBJ2-1 many NA TRBV6-2/TRBV6-3 CASSYSTQDNEQFF TGTGCCAGCAGTTACTCAACTCAGGACAATGAGCAGTTCTTC
TRBJ1-1 NA NA TRBV30 CAWSVEQGKAFF TGTGCCTGGAGTGTTGAACAGGGTAAAGCTTTCTTT
TRBJ1-1 few NA TRBV28 CASIRSGLYTEAFF TGTGCCAGCATCCGATCGGGACTTTACACTGAAGCTTTCTTT
TRBJ2-7 many TRBD2 TRBV20-1 CSARKRTSGSPSTTYEQYF TGCAGTGCTAGAAAGCGGACTAGCGGGAGTCCGAGTACAACCTACGAGCAGTACTTC
TRBJ1-1 many NA TRBV20-1 CSAIRQVSEAFF TGCAGTGCTATAAGGCAAGTTTCTGAAGCTTTCTTT
TRBJ1-6 NA NA TRBV7-8 CASSVQRSPLHF TGTGCCAGCAGCGTCCAGCGGTCACCCCTCCACTTT
TRBJ1-1 many NA TRBV5-1 CASSPEGTEAFF TGCGCCAGCAGCCCAGAGGGCACTGAAGCTTTCTTT
TRBJ2-5 many NA TRBV12-3/TRBV12-4 CASSWGDPETQYF TGTGCCAGCAGTTGGGGGGATCCGGAGACCCAGTACTTC
TRBJ1-2 many NA TRBV27 CASSFSLTGGNNYGYTF TGTGCCAGCAGTTTTTCCCTAACGGGGGGCAACAACTATGGCTACACCTTC
TRBJ1-5 NA NA TRBV7-6 CASSPDSYQPQHF TGTGCCAGCAGCCCCGACAGTTATCAGCCCCAGCATTTT
TRBJ2-7 many NA TRBV18 CASSPRAGVRYEQYF TGTGCCAGCTCACCAAGGGCAGGGGTACGCTACGAGCAGTACTTC
TRBJ1-5 many NA TRBV20-1 CSASGFWQPQHF TGCAGTGCTAGTGGGTTTTGGCAGCCCCAGCATTTT
TRBJ2-3 NA TRBD2 TRBV6-1 CASRKAGGSTDTQYF TGTGCCAGCAGGAAAGCGGGGGGTAGCACAGATACGCAGTATTTT
TRBJ2-3 many TRBD2 TRBV5-1 CASSRGLPPDTQYF TGCGCCAGCAGCAGGGGACTACCCCCGGATACGCAGTATTTT
TRBJ2-5 many NA TRBV27 CASSLGLVTETQYF TGTGCCAGCAGTTTGGGGCTAGTAACTGAGACCCAGTACTTC
TRBJ1-1 NA TRBD1 TRBV30 CAWSRWRDRGMNTEAFF TGTGCCTGGAGCCGGTGGCGGGACAGGGGAATGAACACTGAAGCTTTCTTT
TRBJ2-3 few NA TRBV5-1 CASSMEGLGYGDTQYF TGCGCCAGCAGCATGGAGGGACTGGGGTACGGAGATACGCAGTATTTT
TRBJ1-5 many TRBD1 TRBV7-2 CASSLRTGDGQPQHF TGTGCCAGCAGCCTGCGGACAGGGGACGGTCAGCCCCAGCATTTT
TRBJ2-1 few TRBD2 TRBV7-3 CASSSSTSANEQFF TGTGCCAGCAGCTCTTCTACTAGCGCGAATGAGCAGTTCTTC
TRBJ1-5 many NA TRBV12-3/TRBV12-4 CASSFKGGNQPQHF TGTGCCAGCAGTTTCAAGGGCGGGAATCAGCCCCAGCATTTT
TRBJ2-5 many TRBD2 TRBV20-1 CSARPAGRGSRETQYF TGCAGTGCTAGACCCGCCGGGAGGGGAAGTCGAGAGACCCAGTACTTC
TRBJ2-7 NA NA TRBV20-1 CSARDRGRGSYEQYF TGCAGTGCTAGAGATCGGGGAAGGGGGTCCTACGAGCAGTACTTC
TRBJ1-1 many NA TRBV6-5 CASSYSSFRYTEAFF TGTGCCAGCAGTTACTCGTCCTTCAGGTACACTGAAGCTTTCTTT
TRBJ1-1 NA NA TRBV29-1 CSVDRGLNTEAFF TGCAGCGTTGACCGGGGCTTGAACACTGAAGCTTTCTTT
TRBJ2-7 few NA TRBV27 CASSYSRGPYEQYF TGTGCCAGCAGTTATTCTAGGGGACCCTACGAGCAGTACTTC
TRBJ1-1 NA NA TRBV5-1 CASSLNSFGTEAFF TGCGCCAGCAGCTTGAACTCCTTTGGGACTGAAGCTTTCTTT